Sequencing of this T cell receptor (beta chain) was carried out in a study of ipilimumab plus nivolumab after autologous stem cell transplantation. Study background: DLBCL patients had primary refractory or relapsed disease.

Checkpoint therapy with ipilimumab 1 mg/kg began 14 to 28 days after transplant. Patients received nivolumab 3 mg/kg at weeks 1, 4, 7, 10, then fortnightly to week 26. Per germline, CDR1 SEHNR and CDR2 FQNEAQ (reference sequence). CDR3 length: 16 residues. V lost 2 bases to trimming and J lost 2 bases; unmatched junction nucleotides: 7. Method: immunoSEQ multiplex PCR; TCRdb's copy keeps in-frame clones and lacks some. The sample lists fewer than 85,000 clones; 83% were seen once. Sample: PBMCs, taken in a trial of ipilimumab plus nivolumab as post-transplant consolidation. The chain employs TRBV7-9 and TRBJ2-5; 8 nucleotides match TRBD2. The receptor was isolated from a male donor with diffuse large B-cell lymphoma. The CDR3 DNA follows: TGTGCCAGCAGCTTATCCGCGGGGGGCAGACAAGAGACCCAGTACTTC. Protein sequence: CASSLSAGGRQETQYF.